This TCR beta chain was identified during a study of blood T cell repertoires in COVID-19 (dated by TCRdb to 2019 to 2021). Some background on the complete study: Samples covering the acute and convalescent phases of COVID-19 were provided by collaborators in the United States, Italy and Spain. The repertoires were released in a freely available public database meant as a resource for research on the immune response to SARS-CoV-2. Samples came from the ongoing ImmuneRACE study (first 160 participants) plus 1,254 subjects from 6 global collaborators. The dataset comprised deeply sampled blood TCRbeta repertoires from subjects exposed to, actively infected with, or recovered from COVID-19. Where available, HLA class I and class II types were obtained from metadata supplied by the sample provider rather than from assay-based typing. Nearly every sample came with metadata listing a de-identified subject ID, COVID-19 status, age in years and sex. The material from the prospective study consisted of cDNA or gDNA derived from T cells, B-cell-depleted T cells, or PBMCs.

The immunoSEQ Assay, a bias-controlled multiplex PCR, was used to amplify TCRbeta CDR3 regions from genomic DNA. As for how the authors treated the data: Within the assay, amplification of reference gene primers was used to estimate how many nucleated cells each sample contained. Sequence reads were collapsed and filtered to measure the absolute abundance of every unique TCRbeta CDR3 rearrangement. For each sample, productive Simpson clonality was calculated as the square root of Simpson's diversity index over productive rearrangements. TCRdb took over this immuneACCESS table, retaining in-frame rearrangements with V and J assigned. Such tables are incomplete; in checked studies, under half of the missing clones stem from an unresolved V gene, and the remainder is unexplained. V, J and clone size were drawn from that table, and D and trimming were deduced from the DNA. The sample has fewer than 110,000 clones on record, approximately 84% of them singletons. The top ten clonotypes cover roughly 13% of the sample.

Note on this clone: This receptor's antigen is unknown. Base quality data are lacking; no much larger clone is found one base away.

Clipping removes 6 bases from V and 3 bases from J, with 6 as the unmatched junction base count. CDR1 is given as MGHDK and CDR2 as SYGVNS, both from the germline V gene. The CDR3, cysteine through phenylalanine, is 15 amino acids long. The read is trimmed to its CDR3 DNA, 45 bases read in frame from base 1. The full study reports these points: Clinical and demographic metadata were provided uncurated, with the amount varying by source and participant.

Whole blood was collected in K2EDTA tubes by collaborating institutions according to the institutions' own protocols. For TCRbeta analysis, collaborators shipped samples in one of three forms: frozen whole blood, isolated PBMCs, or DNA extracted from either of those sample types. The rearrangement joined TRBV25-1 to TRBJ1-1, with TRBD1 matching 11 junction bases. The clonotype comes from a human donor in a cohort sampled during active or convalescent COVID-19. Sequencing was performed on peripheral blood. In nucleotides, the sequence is TGTGCCAGCAGAGGACAGGGGGCAACTTACACTGAAGCTTTCTTT. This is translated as CASRGQGATYTEAFF.